These 15 T cell receptor beta chains came from one sample sequenced in a study of T cells after posttransplantation cyclophosphamide. Profiling relied on immunoSEQ multiplex PCR, and the TCRdb table lists in-frame clones only, not all of them. The sample shows 25,000 to 30,000 clones, approximately 90% of them seen only once. The sequenced sample was PBMCs. These receptors all stem from a man between 50 and 59 years old.

This clone was seen once. The chain links TRBV25-1 to TRBJ2-7; a weak D match, TRBD2 (5 bases). The V gene lost 1 base and the J gene lost 2 bases, with 21 bases spanning the gap. Germline V gene lookup returns CDR1 MGHDK and CDR2 SYGVNS. The CDR3 contains 18 residues. The CDR3 sequence: CASSEFGGGTRAPYEQYF. The CDR3 bases are TGTGCCAGCAGTGAATTCGGAGGTGGAACTAGGGCCCCCTACGAGCAGTACTTC.

This clone was picked up one time. The chain employs TRBV11-2 and TRBJ1-1, with TRBD1 as a possible D gene (6 bases). Germline CDR1 SGHAT, CDR2 FQNNGV. This CDR3 has 15 amino acids. Trimming pared 5 bases from V and 0 bases from J, leaving 13 bases between. In DNA, the CDR3 is TGTGCCAGCAGCCCGCACAGGGTCATGAACACTGAAGCTTTCTTT. Translation gives CASSPHRVMNTEAFF.

V and J are TRBV4-1 and TRBJ2-1; 8 bases fit TRBD1. CDR3 size: 14 residues. Germline V lookup: CDR1 MGHRA, CDR2 YSYEKL. After removal of 6 bases from V and 6 bases from J, the junction contained 7 bases not matched to a gene. For the CDR3, the DNA is TGCGCCAGCAGACGGACAGGGCAGGGCAATGAGCAGTTCTTC. This encodes CASRRTGQGNEQFF.

The V call is TRBV29-1, the J call TRBJ1-2; no definite D call. Trimming stripped 3 bases from V and 4 bases from J, with 15 bases between. The CDR3 is 14 residues long. Per the germline V gene, CDR1 is SQVTM and CDR2 is ANQGSEA. This chain's CDR3 is CSVETRGHFYGYTF. CDR3 DNA sequence: TGCAGCGTTGAGACACGCGGGCATTTCTATGGCTACACCTTC.

The chain links TRBV29-1 to TRBJ1-1, with D possibly matching TRBD1 (5 bases). Between the trimmed V and J ends, which lost 5 bases and 1 base, there was a span of 11 bases. The length of the CDR3 is 13 residues. Germline CDR1 is SQVTM and CDR2 is ANQGSEA. This CDR3 is CSVIQQANTEAFF. The CDR3 DNA is TGCAGCGTTATCCAACAGGCGAACACTGAAGCTTTCTTT.

Written as DNA, the CDR3 is TGCAGCGTTGATAGGACAGGAAACACTGAAGCTTTCTTT. It specifies CSVDRTGNTEAFF. This chain uses TRBV29-1 with TRBJ1-1; 7 bases fit TRBD1. Germline V lookup: CDR1 SQVTM, CDR2 ANQGSEA. CDR3 length: 13 amino acids. V shed 3 bases and J 2 bases; nucleotides not matched to a gene: 3.

The rearrangement joins TRBV28 to TRBJ2-1; TRBD2 matches at 9 bases. The CDR3 contains 15 residues. J lost 7 bases, V lost 8 bases, and 12 bases had no gene match. Germline-derived CDR1 and CDR2 are MDHEN and SYDVKM. The CDR3 is CASASGEASRNEQFF. Here the CDR3 DNA reads TGTGCCAGCGCTAGCGGGGAGGCCTCCCGGAATGAGCAGTTCTTC.

The chain joins TRBV9 to TRBJ1-2; TRBD1 is a possible D gene (6 bases). This CDR3 is built from 16 residues. Germline assignment: CDR1 SGDLS and CDR2 YYNGEE. The V and J ends lost 4 bases and 2 bases respectively, with 18 bases between them. The CDR3 reads CASSTPRGGRNYGYTF. In nucleotides, the CDR3 is TGTGCCAGCAGCACACCTAGGGGGGGAAGAAACTATGGCTACACCTTC.

The chain recombines TRBV6-1 with TRBJ2-7, with 7 bases matching TRBD2. J gave up 1 base and V 8 bases, and 8 bases lay outside the gene matches. The CDR3 loop spans 14 amino acids. CDR1 MNHNS and CDR2 SASEGT come from the germline V gene. The CDR3: CASARDYSSYEQYF. The CDR3 DNA sequence: TGTGCCAGCGCCCGGGACTACAGTTCCTACGAGCAGTACTTC.

The CDR3 loop reads CSLGALAKNIQYF. The CDR3 bases are TGCAGCCTAGGGGCTTTAGCCAAAAACATTCAGTACTTC. The chain links TRBV29-1 to TRBJ2-4, with D perhaps matching TRBD1 (5 bases). This CDR3 region has 13 residues. The germline V gene has CDR1 SQVTM and CDR2 ANQGSEA. V was pared by 8 bases and J by 0 bases, with 11 bases between.

The chain is built from TRBV5-4 and TRBJ2-4; the D is unclear. The CDR3 has 17 amino acids. V was trimmed by 4 bases and J by 0 bases, leaving 17 bases between them. Germline CDR1 reads SGHNT; CDR2 reads YYREEE (reference sequence). CDR3 bases: TGTGCCAGCAGCCAACCCGCCGCGGAACAAGCCAAAAACATTCAGTACTTC. Translated, it gives CASSQPAAEQAKNIQYF.

V usage is TRBV4-1 and J usage is TRBJ1-4; D is perhaps TRBD1 (5 bases). From germline, CDR1 is MGHRA and CDR2 YSYEKL. The CDR3 consists of 15 residues. The V end lost 1 base, the J end lost 4 bases, and 10 bases lay between the germline ends. For the CDR3, the DNA is TGCGCCAGCAGCCAAGCCCGACAGCTTAATGAAAAACTGTTTTTT. The encoded protein is CASSQARQLNEKLFF.

The genes are TRBV11-2 and TRBJ2-2; 10 nucleotides agree with TRBD2. CDR1 and CDR2 from the germline V gene are SGHAT and FQNNGV. The V gene end was trimmed by 3 bases and the J gene end by 1 base; junction bases not matched to a gene: 11. This CDR3 region has 19 residues. The CDR3, as DNA: TGTGCCAGCAGCTTCCGCCCCCCCCTAGCGGGAGAGAACACCGGGGAGCTGTTTTTT. Translation: CASSFRPPLAGENTGELFF. Complete variable domain (other parts from reference TRBV11-2 and TRBJ2-2): EAGVAQSPRYKIIEKRQSVAFWCNPISGHATLYWYQQILGQGPKLLIQFQNNGVVDDSQLPKDRFSAERLKGVDSTLKIQPAKLEDSAVYLCASSFRPPLAGENTGELFFGEGSRLTVL.

The chain is built from TRBV5-6 and TRBJ2-5, with 10 positions matching TRBD2. V dropped 1 base and J dropped 3; count of bases not matched to a gene: 0. CDR1 and CDR2 from the germline V gene are SGHDT and YYEEEE. The CDR3 contains 14 residues. The CDR3 reads CASSLLAGEETQYF. The CDR3 DNA reads as TGTGCCAGCAGCTTGCTAGCGGGGGAAGAGACCCAGTACTTC. Drawing the rest from reference TRBV5-6 and TRBJ2-5, the complete variable domain is DAGVTQSPTHLIKTRGQQVTLRCSPKSGHDTVSWYQQALGQGPQFIFQYYEEEERQRGNFPDRFSGHQFPNYSSELNVNALLLGDSALYLCASSLLAGEETQYFGPGTRLLVL.

The chain carries TRBV2 and TRBJ1-5; D may be TRBD1 (5 bases). The V and J ends lost 4 bases and 7 bases respectively, with 14 bases between them. There are 14 residues in the CDR3. Germline V gene sequence: CDR1 SNHLY, CDR2 FYNNEI. The CDR3 DNA reads TGTGCCAGCAGTGCGTTTACAGGAAGGCAGCCCCAGCATTTT. Translated, it gives CASSAFTGRQPQHF.